This T cell receptor (beta chain) was sequenced in a study of cytomegalovirus exposure and HLA in healthy donors. The germline gives CDR1 KGHSH, CDR2 LQKENI. Trimming cost V 3 bases and J 7 bases; bases outside gene matches: 3. CDR3 length: 13 residues. The PCR employed 60 Vbeta primers together with 13 Jbeta primers. This table comes from immunoSEQ multiplex PCR, and its TCRdb copy is limited to in-frame clones, with some not included. The table shows about 97,000 clones, with 70% to 80% occurring only once. This sequence was found in a male donor in good health and CMV-seropositive. This rearrangement joins TRBV18 to TRBJ1-5; 7 bases map to TRBD1. Sequenced input: PBMCs. CDR3 sequence: CASSPDREQPQHF. The CDR3 nucleotides read TGTGCCAGCTCACCCGACAGGGAACAGCCCCAGCATTTT.